Presented here are 20 T cell receptor beta chains from one specimen sequenced in a study of blood T cell repertoires in COVID-19. This table comes from immunoSEQ multiplex PCR, and its TCRdb copy is limited to in-frame clones, with some not included. The sample comprises 95,000 to 120,000 clones, over 75% of which are singletons, and approximately 2.5% rests with the top ten. The sequencing sample was made of peripheral blood. These receptors were obtained from a human donor in a cohort sampled during active COVID-19.

This rearrangement joins TRBV19 to TRBJ1-2, with D tentatively TRBD1 (6 bases). Germline CDR1 LNHDA, CDR2 SQIVND (reference sequence). The CDR3 is 17 amino acids. V was pared by 5 bases and J by 0 bases, with 19 bases between. The CDR3 reads CASSYGRGGEANYGYTF. CDR3 nucleotides: TGTGCCAGTAGTTACGGGAGGGGGGGAGAAGCTAACTATGGCTACACCTTC.

This clone was counted many times. The chain couples TRBV6-1 to TRBJ2-7; 10 bases are shared with TRBD2. Germline V gives CDR1 MNHNS, CDR2 SASEGT. This CDR3 is built from 15 residues. V was clipped by 1 base and J by 0 bases; unmatched bases: 0. The CDR3 loop reads CASSEGTSGSYEQYF. The CDR3 DNA follows: TGTGCCAGCAGTGAAGGGACTAGCGGCTCCTACGAGCAGTACTTC.

The chain has TRBV11-3 and TRBJ2-1; no clear D gene. The CDR3 consists of 12 residues. V lost 0 bases, J lost 7 bases, and 4 bases lay in between. CDR1 and CDR2 (germline): SGHNT, YENEEA. The CDR3 DNA reads TGTGCCAGCAGCTTAGACAGGAATGAGCAGTTCTTC. Encoded protein: CASSLDRNEQFF.

The rearrangement uses TRBV7-9 and TRBJ2-5; 8 bases match TRBD1. The CDR3 length is 13 residues. J was trimmed by 4 bases and V by 5 bases; bases with no gene match: 3. Germline V CDR1 and CDR2: SEHNR, FQNEAQ (reference sequence). Here the CDR3 DNA reads TGTGCCAGCAGCCCCGGGACAGGAGAGACCCAGTACTTC. Translation gives CASSPGTGETQYF.

The V and J genes are TRBV6-5 and TRBJ1-1, with 7 bases identical to TRBD1. The CDR3 spans 12 residues. Germline CDR1 is MNHEY and CDR2 is SVGAGI. The CDR3 DNA follows: TGTGCTGCCGGCAGGGGGAATACTGAAGCTTTCTTT. It encodes CAAGRGNTEAFF.

The genes are TRBV21-1 and TRBJ2-1; the DNA was not compared with TRBD2, the D call given in the table. TRBV21-1 is tagged as a pseudogene. This CDR3 region has 18 residues. The CDR3 DNA reads TGTGCCAGCAGCCCACGGTTGGGGGGAAGACTCGGATACAATGAGCAGTTCTTC. It translates to CASSPRLGGRLGYNEQFF.

This clone has more than one count but fewer than ten. The chain links TRBV11-2 to TRBJ2-1, with 7 nucleotides matching TRBD1. There are 13 residues in the CDR3. Germline CDR1 SGHAT, CDR2 FQNNGV. V gave up 7 bases and J gave up 6 bases; unmatched junction bases: 6. The CDR3, as DNA: TGTGCCAGCACCGTCACAGGGGCCAATGAGCAGTTCTTC. Translated: CASTVTGANEQFF.

The V and J genes are TRBV7-9 and TRBJ2-7; 7 bases match TRBD1. Germline V CDR1 and CDR2: SEHNR, FQNEAQ (reference sequence). This CDR3 is 14 amino acids long. With 4 bases clipped from V and 2 bases from J, the junction kept 5 bases outside the gene matches. The CDR3 sequence is CASSSRDSPYEQYF. The CDR3 DNA follows: TGTGCCAGCAGCTCCCGGGACAGCCCCTACGAGCAGTACTTC.

This clone has a single count. The chain combines TRBV27 with TRBJ2-7, with D possibly being TRBD2 (6 bases). Germline V gene lookup returns CDR1 MNHEY and CDR2 SMNVEV (reference sequence). This CDR3 contains 16 residues. Trimming cost V 10 bases and J 1 base, with 23 bases left between them. CDR3 nucleotide sequence: TGTGCCACCCAAGCCCAGGGCGGGAAACTATCCTACGAGCAGTACTTC. This encodes CATQAQGGKLSYEQYF.

In DNA form, the CDR3 reads TGTGCCAGCAGACGTTTAGGACAGGATCACTACGAGCAGTACTTC. Amino acids: CASRRLGQDHYEQYF. The V call is TRBV6-5, the J call TRBJ2-7; 7 nucleotides match TRBD1. The CDR3 extends over 15 amino acids. V shed 6 bases, J shed 3 bases, and the junction held 11 bases outside the gene matches. Per the germline V gene, CDR1 is MNHEY and CDR2 is SVGAGI.

Worth noting for this clone: Other DNA sequences of this sample code for an identical CDR3. The chain carries TRBV18 and TRBJ1-1; D is uncertain. From germline, CDR1 is KGHSH and CDR2 LQKENI. With 2 bases removed from V and 4 bases from J, the gap between germline ends came to 8 bases. The CDR3 is 13 amino acids. The CDR3 region has the DNA TGTGCCAGCTCACCAGGGGAGGGCACTGAAGCTTTCTTT. Translation gives CASSPGEGTEAFF.

The chain employs TRBV28 and TRBJ1-1; D is perhaps TRBD1 (6 bases). This CDR3 is 13 amino acids long. Germline CDR1 MDHEN, CDR2 SYDVKM. Trimming took 6 bases from V and 8 from J, leaving 16 bases between them. CDR3 coding DNA: TGTGCCAGCAGCTTAACAGGGAACCTAGAAGCTTTCTTT. Its translation is CASSLTGNLEAFF.

J is TRBJ1-1 and V is TRBV11-2; D is undetermined. With 1 base removed from V and 4 bases from J, the gap between germline ends came to 10 bases. This CDR3 is 14 amino acids long. Germline loops: CDR1 SGHAT, CDR2 FQNNGV. CDR3 DNA: TGTGCCAGCAGCTTAGGGGCGGGGAGCACTGAAGCTTTCTTT. Protein sequence: CASSLGAGSTEAFF.

This clone was observed once. J is TRBJ2-7 and V is TRBV7-9; tentative D call: TRBD1 (6 bases). CDR1 SEHNR and CDR2 FQNEAQ come from the germline V gene (reference sequence). The V end was cut by 3 bases, the J end by 0 bases, with 15 bases between. The CDR3 contains 16 residues. CDR3 sequence (DNA): TGTGCCAGCAGCTTCCAGGACAGTTCACACTCCTACGAGCAGTACTTC. This codes for CASSFQDSSHSYEQYF.

This clone occurred a few times. At one boundary the junction diverges from the germline segment, which might be a read error. The gene calls are TRBV7-7 and TRBJ1-6; TRBD1 might be the D (6 bases). The V gene's germline CDR1 is SSHAT and CDR2 FNYEAQ (reference sequence). The CDR3 contains 20 residues. Here the CDR3 DNA reads TGTGCTAGCAGCTTAGAGCCGGGACAAGAAAACAGCTCCTATAATTCACCCCTCCACTTT. Amino acid sequence: CASSLEPGQENSSYNSPLHF.

The V and J genes are TRBV15 and TRBJ2-4; D possibly corresponds to TRBD1 (6 bases). V was clipped by 4 bases and J by 7 bases, with 17 bases between them. Germline CDR1 LNHNV, CDR2 YYDKDF (reference sequence). The CDR3 length is 15 residues. Here the CDR3 DNA reads TGTGCCACCAGCATCCGCAGGACAGTTACGAACATTCAGTACTTC. It specifies CATSIRRTVTNIQYF.

This chain's CDR3 is CASSPVTPTEFYNEQFF. The CDR3 DNA sequence: TGTGCCAGCTCACCCGTGACTCCAACCGAGTTCTACAATGAGCAGTTCTTC. The V and J genes are TRBV18 and TRBJ2-1, with D hard to call. In germline, CDR1 is KGHSH, CDR2 LQKENI. Trimming removed 3 bases from V and 3 bases from J, with 18 bases in between. The CDR3 sequence is 17 residues long. Full variable domain (missing parts from reference TRBV18 and TRBJ2-1): NAGVMQNPRHLVRRRGQEARLRCSPMKGHSHVYWYRQLPEEGLKFMVYLQKENIIDESGMPKERFSAEFPKEGPSILRIQQVVRGDSAAYFCASSPVTPTEFYNEQFFGPGTRLTVL.

The rearrangement joins TRBV5-1 to TRBJ2-1; 12 bases fit TRBD2. The CDR3 totals 14 residues. CDR1 and CDR2 (germline): SGHRS, YFSETQ. With V trimmed by 3 bases and J by 9 bases, 4 bases remained unmatched. CDR3 coding DNA: TGCGCCAGCAGCTCGACTAGCGGGAGCTTTGAGCAGTTCTTC. Protein sequence: CASSSTSGSFEQFF.

Of note for this clone: Other DNA sequences in this sample translate to the same CDR3. The rearrangement links TRBV6-5 to TRBJ2-3; D possibly corresponds to TRBD2 (6 bases). Per the germline V gene, CDR1 is MNHEY and CDR2 is SVGAGI. Trimming pared 6 bases from V and 14 bases from J, leaving 21 bases between. There are 13 residues in the CDR3. CDR3 in DNA: TGTGCCAGCAGCCCCATAGAGTCAGGGCGGGGGTATTTT. Protein product: CASSPIESGRGYF.

J is TRBJ1-1 and V is TRBV28, with 8 nucleotides matching TRBD1. The germline CDR1 and CDR2 sequences are MDHEN and SYDVKM. V was pared by 5 bases and J by 4 bases, with 9 bases of the junction left unmatched. The CDR3 runs to 15 residues. This CDR3 is CASSLSRQGTTEAFF. The CDR3 nucleotides read TGTGCCAGCAGTCTTTCTCGACAGGGGACCACTGAAGCTTTCTTT.